This entry lists 28 T cell receptor beta chains sequenced from one sample in a study of blood T cell repertoires in COVID-19. The protocol was immunoSEQ multiplex PCR, while the TCRdb copy is restricted to in-frame clones and leaves out a portion. The repertoire holds around 150,000 clones, with 65% to 85% as singletons. Material: peripheral blood. The receptor source for this set is a man aged 50-60 years with active or convalescent COVID-19.

This chain uses TRBV27 with TRBJ1-2; no reliable D call. Germline CDR1 reads MNHEY; CDR2 reads SMNVEV (reference sequence). CDR3 length: 13 amino acids. Trimming cost V 4 bases and J 4 bases, with 10 bases left between them. CDR3 DNA sequence: TGTGCCAGCAGTTCGGGGAGAATCTATGGCTACACCTTC. This sequence encodes CASSSGRIYGYTF.

The rearrangement links TRBV3-1 (or the pseudogene TRBV3-2) to TRBJ1-1; D call uncertain. The CDR3 extends over 13 amino acids. With 4 bases removed from V and 1 base from J, the gap between germline ends came to 7 bases. CDR1 is LGHDT, CDR2 YNNKEL, per germline (reference sequence). The CDR3 spells CASSLLRNTEAFF. The CDR3, as DNA: TGTGCCAGCAGCCTCTTGAGGAACACTGAAGCTTTCTTT.

The sample holds a few counts of this clone. The rearrangement uses TRBV6-4 and TRBJ2-2; 8 nucleotides agree with TRBD1. The length of the CDR3 is 15 residues. V shed 2 bases, J shed 3 bases, and the junction held 2 bases outside the gene matches. In germline, CDR1 is MRHNA, CDR2 SNTAGT. The CDR3 region is CASSDQGAYTGELFF. CDR3 DNA: TGTGCCAGCAGTGACCAGGGGGCGTACACCGGGGAGCTGTTTTTT.

The chain employs TRBV9 and TRBJ1-1; D is unresolved. The CDR3 is 13 amino acids. CDR1 and CDR2 (germline): SGDLS, YYNGEE. V was cut by 4 bases and J by 0 bases, with 7 bases left in between. The DNA for the CDR3 is TGTGCCAGCAGCCGCGGGTTGAACACTGAAGCTTTCTTT. Protein sequence: CASSRGLNTEAFF.

This clone was observed once. V gene TRBV30 combines with J gene TRBJ2-2; D unresolved. The CDR3 is 14 amino acids. Trimming removed 1 base from V and 7 bases from J, with 13 bases in between. The germline V gene has CDR1 GTSNPN and CDR2 SVGIG (reference sequence). CDR3 nucleotides: TGTGCCTGGAGTGGAGACTGGCGTATCGGGGAGCTGTTTTTT. Amino acid sequence: CAWSGDWRIGELFF.

The rearrangement links TRBV29-1 to TRBJ2-7; TRBD1 agrees at 7 bases. The V gene end was trimmed by 5 bases and the J gene end by 2 bases; junction bases not matched to a gene: 3. This CDR3 has 12 amino acids. Germline CDR1 is SQVTM and CDR2 is ANQGSEA. CDR3 region: CSVSGQTYEQYF. CDR3 DNA sequence: TGCAGCGTTTCGGGACAGACCTACGAGCAGTACTTC.

CDR3 in DNA: TGTGCCAGCAGTGAGTTCCGACAGGGGGTTGAAAAACTGTTTTTT. Its protein is CASSEFRQGVEKLFF. The V and J genes are TRBV2 and TRBJ1-4; 9 nucleotides line up with TRBD1. The CDR3 has 15 amino acids. CDR1 SNHLY and CDR2 FYNNEI come from the germline V gene. J was trimmed by 7 bases and V by 3 bases; bases with no gene match: 6. The entire variable domain, with the rest obtained from reference TRBV2 and TRBJ1-4, is as follows: EPEVTQTPSHQVTQMGQEVILRCVPISNHLYFYWYRQILGQKVEFLVSFYNNEISEKSEIFDDQFSVERPDGSNFTLKIRSTKLEDSAMYFCASSEFRQGVEKLFFGSGTQLSVL.

The chain carries TRBV5-6 and TRBJ2-1; the match to TRBD1 covers 8 bases. Losses at the gene ends were 0 bases for V and 2 bases for J; bases not matched to a gene: 1. CDR1 is SGHDT and CDR2 is YYEEEE in the germline V gene. There are 15 residues in the CDR3. The CDR3: CASSLGDRTYNEQFF. CDR3 bases: TGTGCCAGCAGCTTGGGGGACAGGACCTACAATGAGCAGTTCTTC.

V usage is TRBV3-1 (or the pseudogene TRBV3-2) and J usage is TRBJ1-2, with D tentatively TRBD1 (5 bases). Germline CDR1 is LGHDT and CDR2 is YNNKEL (reference sequence). This CDR3 contains 14 residues. Trimming left V 1 base short and J 1 base short, with 7 bases between. CDR3 DNA: TGTGCCAGCAGCCAAGTCGACAGTAACTATGGCTACACCTTC. Translation: CASSQVDSNYGYTF.

The chain uses TRBV27 and TRBJ1-4, with D possibly matching TRBD1 (6 bases). CDR3 size: 14 residues. Germline assignment: CDR1 MNHEY and CDR2 SMNVEV (reference sequence). V was shortened by 3 bases and J by 7 bases, with 12 bases between the two germline ends. The CDR3 loop is CASSLSQGGEKLFF. In DNA form, the CDR3 reads TGTGCCAGCAGTTTGAGTCAAGGGGGTGAAAAACTGTTTTTT.

The chain joins TRBV5-6 to TRBJ1-4; 8 bases map to TRBD1. With V trimmed by 2 bases and J by 2 bases, 5 bases remained unmatched. The CDR3 loop spans 16 amino acids. From germline, CDR1 is SGHDT and CDR2 YYEEEE. This CDR3 is CASSLGQGWTNEKLFF. Here the CDR3 DNA reads TGTGCCAGCAGCTTAGGACAGGGCTGGACTAATGAAAAACTGTTTTTT. The full variable domain, with the rest looked up from reference TRBV5-6 and TRBJ1-4, is DAGVTQSPTHLIKTRGQQVTLRCSPKSGHDTVSWYQQALGQGPQFIFQYYEEEERQRGNFPDRFSGHQFPNYSSELNVNALLLGDSALYLCASSLGQGWTNEKLFFGSGTQLSVL.

The chain employs TRBV5-1 and TRBJ1-4; D is perhaps TRBD1 (5 bases). The V end lost 0 bases, the J end lost 4 bases, and 10 bases lay between the germline ends. The germline gives CDR1 SGHRS, CDR2 YFSETQ. The CDR3 is 15 amino acids. The CDR3 loop is CASSLAGEFNEKLFF. The CDR3 DNA reads TGCGCCAGCAGCTTGGCGGGGGAATTTAATGAAAAACTGTTTTTT.

This chain uses TRBV6-5 with TRBJ2-7; TRBD1 matches 7 bases. From germline, CDR1 is MNHEY and CDR2 SVGAGI. The CDR3 spans 15 residues. Losses at the gene ends were 2 bases for V and 2 bases for J; bases not matched to a gene: 6. CDR3 in DNA: TGTGCCAGCAGTTACACCGGGACAGCCCCCTACGAGCAGTACTTC. Encoded protein: CASSYTGTAPYEQYF.

The V call is TRBV7-9, the J call TRBJ1-1; D unresolved. Trimming took 6 bases from V and 1 from J, leaving 9 bases between them. Germline V gene lookup returns CDR1 SEHNR and CDR2 FQNEAQ (reference sequence). The CDR3 has 13 residues. The CDR3 sequence is CASSPTENTEAFF. For the CDR3, the DNA is TGTGCCAGCAGTCCTACAGAGAACACTGAAGCTTTCTTT.

The chain joins TRBV19 to TRBJ2-1; 8 positions agree with TRBD2. J was trimmed by 2 bases and V by 3 bases; bases with no gene match: 9. Germline V lookup: CDR1 LNHDA, CDR2 SQIVND (reference sequence). The CDR3 spans 17 residues. The CDR3 protein is CASSIPPGLGPYNEQFF. CDR3 bases: TGTGCCAGTAGTATCCCTCCGGGACTAGGCCCCTACAATGAGCAGTTCTTC.

V gene TRBV5-6 combines with J gene TRBJ1-2; the match to TRBD1 covers 11 bases. The CDR3 length is 14 residues. V shed 4 bases, J shed 8 bases, and the junction held 7 bases outside the gene matches. The germline V gene encodes CDR1 SGHDT and CDR2 YYEEEE. The CDR3, as DNA: TGTGCCAGCAGCAAAGGACAGGGGGCGGGAGGCTACACCTTC. Its translation is CASSKGQGAGGYTF.

This clone appeared a few times. The chain recombines TRBV7-8 with TRBJ1-5, with D perhaps TRBD1 (6 bases). This CDR3 is 17 amino acids long. Germline CDR1 and CDR2: SGHVS and FQNEAQ. Deletions cut 1 base from V and 1 base from J, with 14 bases between. The CDR3 region has the DNA TGTGCCAGCAGCTTAGTGGCACGGGGGGCAAGCAATCAGCCCCAGCATTTT. As protein: CASSLVARGASNQPQHF. The whole variable domain, remainder taken from reference TRBV7-8 and TRBJ1-5, is GAGVSQSPRYKVAKRGQDVALRCDPISGHVSLFWYQQALGQGPEFLTYFQNEAQLDKSGLPSDRFFAERPEGSVSTLKIQRTQQEDSAVYLCASSLVARGASNQPQHFGDGTRLSIL.

The chain combines TRBV4-1 with TRBJ2-2; TRBD1 aligns across 9 bases. The CDR3 is 15 amino acids. CDR1 and CDR2 from the germline V gene are MGHRA and YSYEKL. The V and J ends lost 3 bases and 6 bases, in that order; junction bases with no gene match: 5. The CDR3 nucleotides are TGCGCCAGCAGCCAGGGACAGGGTGTATCCGGGGAGCTGTTTTTT. It yields the protein CASSQGQGVSGELFF.

The chain joins TRBV7-6 to TRBJ1-4; 7 bases fit TRBD1. CDR1 and CDR2 (germline): SGHVS, FNYEAQ. V lost 5 bases and J lost 0; bases outside the gene matches: 6. The CDR3 sequence is 16 residues long. In nucleotides, the CDR3 is TGTGCCAGCAGCCAGACAGGGCGAACAACTAATGAAAAACTGTTTTTT. Protein: CASSQTGRTTNEKLFF.

This clone was picked up a small number of times. V and J are TRBV7-9 and TRBJ2-7; no clear D. Deletions cut 5 bases from V and 5 bases from J, with 16 bases between. The CDR3 has 14 amino acids. Germline V gene sequence: CDR1 SEHNR, CDR2 FQNEAQ (reference sequence). CDR3 DNA sequence: TGTGCCAGCAGCACACCTAAGACGACTCACGAGCAGTACTTC. Its translation is CASSTPKTTHEQYF.

V gene TRBV7-3 combines with J gene TRBJ2-1, with D possibly being TRBD2 (5 bases). Trimming stripped 2 bases from V and 9 bases from J, with 8 bases between. This CDR3 is built from 12 residues. Germline V gene data show CDR1 as SGHTA and CDR2 as FQGTGA. The DNA for the CDR3 is TGTGCCAGCAGCTTATTGGCGGGTGAGCAGTTCTTC. Encoded protein: CASSLLAGEQFF.

This clone occurred a few times. J is TRBJ1-2 and V is TRBV28; D not certain. The V end was cut by 1 base, the J end by 8 bases, with 8 bases between. The CDR3 totals 12 residues. Per germline, CDR1 MDHEN and CDR2 SYDVKM. CDR3 in amino acids: CASSLFAGGYTF. The CDR3, as DNA: TGTGCCAGCAGTTTATTTGCGGGGGGCTACACCTTC.

The table lists this clone with a count of one. This sequence joins TRBV7-2 and TRBJ2-3; no clear D. CDR3 length: 12 amino acids. Per the germline V gene, CDR1 is SGHTA and CDR2 is FQGNSA. Trimming took off 1 base at V and 6 bases at J, with 5 bases between the two ends. CDR3 protein: CASSLDTDTQYF. CDR3 nucleotide sequence: TGTGCCAGCAGCTTAGACACGGATACGCAGTATTTT.

This clone was counted only a few times. The chain joins TRBV20-1 to TRBJ2-1, with D unclear. V was cut by 6 bases and J by 8 bases, with 11 bases left in between. Germline V gives CDR1 DFQATT, CDR2 SNEGSKA (reference sequence). The length of the CDR3 is 11 residues. The DNA of the CDR3 is TGCAGTGCCGCAAGAAGCCATGAGCAGTTCTTC. This sequence encodes CSAARSHEQFF.

The chain is built from TRBV12-3 or TRBV12-4 and TRBJ1-1; 7 bases map to TRBD1. The CDR3 spans 11 residues. Trimming cost V 6 bases and J 8 bases; bases outside gene matches: 3. DNA for the CDR3: TGTGCCAGCAGACGGGGACAGGAAGCTTTCTTT. Translation: CASRRGQEAFF.

The rearrangement links TRBV28 to TRBJ1-5; weak D call: TRBD1 (5 bases). Trimming pared 7 bases from V and 5 bases from J, leaving 15 bases between. This CDR3 is built from 14 residues. The germline CDR1 and CDR2 sequences are MDHEN and SYDVKM. CDR3 DNA: TGTGCCAGCACTGACACAGGTTACTATCAGCCCCAGCATTTT. Amino acids: CASTDTGYYQPQHF.

This clone was counted a single time. This chain links TRBV28 with TRBJ2-7; TRBD2 matches 10 bases. CDR3 length: 15 amino acids. Germline V gene data show CDR1 as MDHEN and CDR2 as SYDVKM. Trimming removed 2 bases from V and 2 bases from J; junction bases left unmatched: 3. The CDR3 sequence is CASSLLAGETYEQYF. As DNA, the CDR3 is TGTGCCAGCAGTTTACTAGCGGGGGAGACCTACGAGCAGTACTTC.

The chain couples TRBV28 to TRBJ2-7; 8 bases map to TRBD1. Trimming at V came to 5 bases and at J to 1 base, leaving 7 bases not matched to a gene. This CDR3 has 15 amino acids. Germline CDR1 is MDHEN and CDR2 is SYDVKM. The CDR3 is CASSLIRTGSYEQYF. The CDR3 DNA reads as TGTGCCAGCAGTCTCATCAGGACAGGGTCCTACGAGCAGTACTTC.